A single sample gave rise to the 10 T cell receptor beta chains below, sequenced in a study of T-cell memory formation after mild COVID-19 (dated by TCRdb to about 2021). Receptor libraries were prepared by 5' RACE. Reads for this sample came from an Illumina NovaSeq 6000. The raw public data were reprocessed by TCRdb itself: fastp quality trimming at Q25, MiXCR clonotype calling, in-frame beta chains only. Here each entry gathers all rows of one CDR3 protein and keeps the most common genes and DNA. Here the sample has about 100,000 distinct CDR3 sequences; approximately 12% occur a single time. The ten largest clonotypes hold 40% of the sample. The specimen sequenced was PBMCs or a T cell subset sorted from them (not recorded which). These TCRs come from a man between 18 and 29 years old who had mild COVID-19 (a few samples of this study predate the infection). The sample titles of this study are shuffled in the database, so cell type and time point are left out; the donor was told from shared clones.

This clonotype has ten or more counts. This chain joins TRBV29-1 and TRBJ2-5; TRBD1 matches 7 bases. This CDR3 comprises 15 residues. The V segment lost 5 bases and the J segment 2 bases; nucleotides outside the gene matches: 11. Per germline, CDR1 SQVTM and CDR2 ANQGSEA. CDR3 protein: CSVRKPGQQQETQYF. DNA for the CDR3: TGCAGCGTTAGAAAACCGGGACAGCAGCAAGAGACCCAGTACTTC. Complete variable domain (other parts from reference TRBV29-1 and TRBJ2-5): SAVISQKPSRDICQRGTSLTIQCQVDSQVTMMFWYRQQPGQSLTLIATANQGSEATYESGFVIDKFPISRPNLTFSTLTVSNMSPEDSSIYLCSVRKPGQQQETQYFGPGTRLLVL.

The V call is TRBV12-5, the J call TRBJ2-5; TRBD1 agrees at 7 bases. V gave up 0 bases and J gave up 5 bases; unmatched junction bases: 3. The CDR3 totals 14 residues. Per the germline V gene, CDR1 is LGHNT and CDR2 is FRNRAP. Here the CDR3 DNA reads TGTGCTAGTGGTTTGGTAAAACAGGGGGAGACCCAGTACTTC. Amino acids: CASGLVKQGETQYF.

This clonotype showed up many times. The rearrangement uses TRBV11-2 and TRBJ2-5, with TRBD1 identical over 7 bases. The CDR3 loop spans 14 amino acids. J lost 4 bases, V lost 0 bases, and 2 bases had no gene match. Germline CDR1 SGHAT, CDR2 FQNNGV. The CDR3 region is CASSLEGGRETQYF. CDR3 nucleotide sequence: TGTGCCAGCAGCTTAGAAGGGGGCAGAGAGACCCAGTACTTC.

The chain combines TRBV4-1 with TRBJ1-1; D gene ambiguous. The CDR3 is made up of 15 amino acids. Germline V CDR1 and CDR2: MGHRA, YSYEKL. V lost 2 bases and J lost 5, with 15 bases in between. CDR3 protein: CASSQLVSGRTEAFF. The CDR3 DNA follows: TGCGCCAGCAGCCAATTGGTTTCAGGAAGGACTGAAGCTTTCTTT.

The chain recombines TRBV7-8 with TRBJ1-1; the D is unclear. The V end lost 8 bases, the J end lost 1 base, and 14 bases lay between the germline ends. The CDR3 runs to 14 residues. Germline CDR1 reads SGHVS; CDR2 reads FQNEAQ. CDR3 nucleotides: TGTGCCAGCTCGCCGCGGCAGACGAACACTGAAGCTTTCTTT. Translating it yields CASSPRQTNTEAFF. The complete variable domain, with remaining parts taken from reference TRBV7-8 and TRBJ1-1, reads GAGVSQSPRYKVAKRGQDVALRCDPISGHVSLFWYQQALGQGPEFLTYFQNEAQLDKSGLPSDRFFAERPEGSVSTLKIQRTQQEDSAVYLCASSPRQTNTEAFFGQGTRLTVV.

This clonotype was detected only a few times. CDR3 protein: CASSLGNLLYEQYV. CDR3 bases: TGTGCCAGCAGCTTGGGGAACCTACTCTACGAGCAGTACGTC. The rearrangement links TRBV5-5 to TRBJ2-7; D is unclear. This CDR3 has 14 amino acids. CDR1 and CDR2 (germline): SGHKS, YYEKEE (reference sequence). The ends were cut back, 0 bases at V and 3 bases at J, with 10 bases in the middle.

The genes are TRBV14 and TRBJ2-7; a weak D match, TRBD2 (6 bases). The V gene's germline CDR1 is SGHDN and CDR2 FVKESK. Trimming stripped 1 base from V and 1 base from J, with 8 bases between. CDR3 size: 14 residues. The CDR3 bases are TGTGCCAGCAGCCAAGTGGGGGGATCCTACGAGCAGTACTTC. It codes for CASSQVGGSYEQYF.

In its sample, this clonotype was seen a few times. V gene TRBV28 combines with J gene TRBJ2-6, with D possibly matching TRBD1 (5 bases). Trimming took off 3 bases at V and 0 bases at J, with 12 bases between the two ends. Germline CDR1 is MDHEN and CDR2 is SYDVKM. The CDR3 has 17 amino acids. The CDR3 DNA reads TGTGCCAGCAGTTTCCTGGGGCCAAGCTCTGGGGCCAACGTCCTGACTTTC. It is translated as CASSFLGPSSGANVLTF.

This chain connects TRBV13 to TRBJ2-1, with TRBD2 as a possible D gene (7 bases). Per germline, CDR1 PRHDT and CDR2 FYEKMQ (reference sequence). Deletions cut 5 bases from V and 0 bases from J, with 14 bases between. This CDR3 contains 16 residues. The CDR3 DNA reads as TGTGCCAGCAGCGGGGGGGGGGCCCGCTCCTACAATGAGCAGTTCTTC. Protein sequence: CASSGGGARSYNEQFF. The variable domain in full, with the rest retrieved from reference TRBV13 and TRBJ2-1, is AAGVIQSPRHLIKEKRETATLKCYPIPRHDTVYWYQQGPGQDPQFLISFYEKMQSDKGSIPDRFSAQQFSDYHSELNMSSLELGDSALYFCASSGGGARSYNEQFFGPGTRLTVL.

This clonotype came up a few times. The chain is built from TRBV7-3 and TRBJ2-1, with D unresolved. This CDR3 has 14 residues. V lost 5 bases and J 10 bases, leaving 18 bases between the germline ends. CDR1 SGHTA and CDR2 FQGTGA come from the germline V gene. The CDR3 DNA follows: TGTGCCAGCAGCCCCCACACGGACCCTCAGGAGCAGTTCTTC. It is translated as CASSPHTDPQEQFF.